Each of the 27 T cell receptor beta chains below was sequenced from the same sample in a study of PD-1 blockade in classical Hodgkin lymphoma. Every single patient, without exception, relapsed after autologous stem cell transplantation, and brentuximab vedotin exposure varied. Method: immunoSEQ multiplex PCR; TCRdb's copy keeps in-frame clones and lacks some. The table has about 93,000 clones, 75% to 85% seen once; the top ten hold roughly 16%. The sample was peripheral blood mononuclear cells (PBMCs), taken before the second cycle of nivolumab. Receptors were obtained from a human donor with classical Hodgkin lymphoma.

This rearrangement joins TRBV6-6 to TRBJ2-7; D may match TRBD1 or TRBD2 (5 bases each). Germline values: CDR1 MNHNY, CDR2 SVGAGI (reference sequence). V lost 9 bases and J 5 bases, leaving 23 bases between the germline ends. There are 15 residues in the CDR3. The CDR3 DNA follows: TGTGCCAGTTCAACCCCGGGACCCAGCCCCCACGAGCAGTACTTC. This translates into CASSTPGPSPHEQYF.

J is TRBJ2-1 and V is TRBV10-3; D remains unclear. V shed 8 bases and J shed 2 bases, with 16 bases lying between them. Per germline, CDR1 ENHRY and CDR2 SYGVKD. The CDR3 extends over 15 amino acids. The CDR3 coding sequence is TGTGCCATCGCCATCGGCCTACCTACCTACAATGAGCAGTTCTTC. It translates to CAIAIGLPTYNEQFF.

The chain carries TRBV10-3 and TRBJ1-2, with a tentative D call TRBD1 (5 bases). Trimming removed 0 bases at V and 4 bases at J, with 9 bases between. The CDR3 is 14 residues long. Germline V gene sequence: CDR1 ENHRY, CDR2 SYGVKD. CDR3: CAISESGGIYGYTF. CDR3 coding DNA: TGTGCCATCAGTGAGTCGGGGGGGATCTATGGCTACACCTTC.

The V call is TRBV29-1, the J call TRBJ2-2; D is unclear. CDR3 size: 12 residues. V was cut by 4 bases and J by 1 base, with 4 bases left in between. Germline V gives CDR1 SQVTM, CDR2 ANQGSEA. In DNA form, the CDR3 reads TGCAGCGTTGCCTGGAACACCGGGGAGCTGTTTTTT. It yields the protein CSVAWNTGELFF.

This clone was observed at least ten times. The chain carries TRBV29-1 and TRBJ1-5; D is ambiguous. Germline V gene lookup returns CDR1 SQVTM and CDR2 ANQGSEA. This CDR3 is 13 amino acids long. V lost 1 base, J lost 6 bases, and 10 bases lay in between. CDR3 coding DNA: TGCAGCGTTGAAGGGGGTCCGGGTCAGCCCCAGCATTTT. Translated: CSVEGGPGQPQHF.

V gene TRBV7-2 combines with J gene TRBJ2-7; D is unclear. CDR1 and CDR2 (germline): SGHTA, FQGNSA. V shed 5 bases and J shed 3 bases, with 17 bases lying between them. This CDR3 has 15 residues. Here the CDR3 DNA reads TGTGCCAGCAGCAAGGCTGAGTCGCCCCTCTACGAGCAGTACTTC. Encoded protein: CASSKAESPLYEQYF.

The chain combines TRBV6-4 with TRBJ1-1, with D perhaps matching TRBD1 (5 bases). The CDR3 sequence is 14 residues long. Germline CDR1 reads MRHNA; CDR2 reads SNTAGT. V was clipped by 3 bases and J by 4 bases, with 12 bases between them. CDR3 protein: CASSEWQGSTEAFF. CDR3 DNA: TGTGCCAGCAGTGAATGGCAGGGTAGCACTGAAGCTTTCTTT.

The genes are TRBV6-5 and TRBJ2-2; tentative D call: TRBD2 (5 bases). The CDR3 contains 15 residues. CDR1 MNHEY and CDR2 SVGAGI come from the germline V gene. Trimming took 6 bases from V and 0 from J, leaving 11 bases between them. This chain's CDR3 is CASSGFGTNTGELFF. CDR3 nucleotide sequence: TGTGCCAGCAGCGGGTTCGGGACGAACACCGGGGAGCTGTTTTTT.

The chain has TRBV28 and TRBJ2-5, with D perhaps matching TRBD2 (6 bases). CDR3 length: 14 amino acids. The V gene lost 3 bases and the J gene lost 4 bases, with 12 bases spanning the gap. In germline, CDR1 is MDHEN, CDR2 SYDVKM. CDR3 coding DNA: TGTGCCAGCAGTTTGCGCGGGGCCGGAGAGACCCAGTACTTC. Translating it yields CASSLRGAGETQYF.

The J gene is TRBJ1-3, the V gene TRBV28, with 7 bases identical to TRBD1. CDR1 and CDR2 (germline): MDHEN, SYDVKM. Germline trimming cut 5 bases from V and 0 bases from J; bases unmatched to any gene: 10. The CDR3 contains 17 residues. The CDR3 nucleotides are TGTGCCAGCAGTCTTCCCACGGGACAGAGCTCTGGAAACACCATATATTTT. Residues: CASSLPTGQSSGNTIYF.

This clone was seen a few times. The gene calls are TRBV2 and TRBJ2-7; the D is unclear. Germline V gene lookup returns CDR1 SNHLY and CDR2 FYNNEI. Between the trimmed V and J ends, which lost 1 base and 5 bases, there was a span of 9 bases. CDR3 size: 13 residues. CDR3 coding DNA: TGTGCCAGCAGTGAAGAACCGGATCACGAGCAGTACTTC. Amino acid sequence: CASSEEPDHEQYF.

This chain links TRBV11-2 with TRBJ2-7, with TRBD2 matching over 9 bases. The CDR3 has 16 residues. J gave up 6 bases and V 0 bases, and 9 bases lay outside the gene matches. The germline V gene encodes CDR1 SGHAT and CDR2 FQNNGV. The CDR3, as DNA: TGTGCCAGCAGCTTAGATATGGCTAGCGGGATACTCGAGCAGTACTTC. It encodes CASSLDMASGILEQYF.

This clone appeared a single time. CDR3 protein: CASSLVWGDSNQPQHF. CDR3 bases: TGTGCCAGCAGCTTGGTTTGGGGGGATAGCAATCAGCCCCAGCATTTT. This chain connects TRBV5-5 to TRBJ1-5, with D perhaps TRBD1 (5 bases). Per germline, CDR1 SGHKS and CDR2 YYEKEE (reference sequence). Trimming cost V 0 bases and J 0 bases, with 10 bases left between them. The CDR3 spans 16 residues.

The chain has TRBV7-8 and TRBJ2-7; D is unclear. Per germline, CDR1 SGHVS and CDR2 FQNEAQ. The CDR3 runs 13 residues. Trimming took 1 base from V and 4 from J, leaving 8 bases between them. CDR3 in DNA: TGTGCCAGCAGCTTAGGCAGCTGGTACGAGCAGTACTTC. This encodes CASSLGSWYEQYF.

V is TRBV6-6 and J is TRBJ2-2, with TRBD2 matching 12 bases. The trim removed 6 bases at V and 7 bases at J, leaving 9 bases unmatched. This CDR3 is built from 16 residues. Germline CDR1 MNHNY, CDR2 SVGAGI (reference sequence). DNA of the CDR3: TGTGCCAGCAGCCCCGGGACTAGCGGGTTTGTCGGGGAGCTGTTTTTT. Protein sequence: CASSPGTSGFVGELFF.

The rearrangement uses TRBV6-1 and TRBJ1-2; TRBD1 aligns across 7 bases. CDR3 length: 14 amino acids. CDR1 MNHNS and CDR2 SASEGT come from the germline V gene. Unmatched junction bases numbered 6, after V lost 4 bases and J lost 4 bases. The chain's CDR3 is CASSAGGASYGYTF. The DNA for the CDR3 is TGTGCCAGCAGTGCAGGGGGGGCTAGCTATGGCTACACCTTC.

J is TRBJ2-7 and V is TRBV21-1; the table names TRBD1, a call not compared with the DNA. TRBV21-1 is a documented pseudogene. This CDR3 region has 15 residues. The CDR3 nucleotides are TGTGCCAGCAGCAAAGGAGACAGGTCCTCCTACGAGCAGTACTTC. It is translated as CASSKGDRSSYEQYF.

The chain joins TRBV18 to TRBJ2-1; the D gene is possibly TRBD1 (5 bases). CDR3 size: 12 residues. Germline V CDR1 and CDR2: KGHSH, LQKENI. V was pared by 9 bases and J by 10 bases, with 16 bases between. CDR3 coding DNA: TGTGCCAGTCAGACAGCCCTCGGGGAGCAGTTCTTC. It codes for CASQTALGEQFF.

The chain links TRBV5-4 to TRBJ2-7, with 9 positions matching TRBD1. Per the germline V gene, CDR1 is SGHNT and CDR2 is YYREEE (reference sequence). The CDR3 runs to 15 residues. Unmatched junction bases numbered 9, after V lost 4 bases and J lost 4 bases. CDR3 in amino acids: CASSTRTGALYEQYF. CDR3 in DNA: TGTGCCAGCAGCACAAGGACAGGGGCTTTATACGAGCAGTACTTC.

The rearrangement links TRBV19 to TRBJ1-2; D unresolved. Trimming pared 5 bases from V and 2 bases from J, leaving 12 bases between. Germline CDR1 is LNHDA and CDR2 is SQIVND (reference sequence). This CDR3 comprises 14 residues. CDR3 nucleotide sequence: TGTGCCAGTAGTTTCGCCCAGGTAAACTATGGCTACACCTTC. As protein: CASSFAQVNYGYTF.

The chain uses TRBV11-3 and TRBJ2-3, with TRBD1 matching 7 bases. V was clipped by 6 bases and J by 3 bases; unmatched bases: 3. CDR1 SGHNT and CDR2 YENEEA come from the germline V gene. The CDR3 runs to 13 residues. The CDR3 region has the DNA TGTGCCAGCAGTAGACAGGGAACAGATACGCAGTATTTT. It specifies CASSRQGTDTQYF.

The genes are TRBV5-4 and TRBJ2-1; 9 bases are a match to TRBD2. Germline V gene data show CDR1 as SGHNT and CDR2 as YYREEE (reference sequence). V was clipped by 3 bases and J by 3 bases; unmatched bases: 7. CDR3 length: 16 residues. CDR3 in DNA: TGTGCCAGCAGCTCTCCCGGGACTAGCAGCTACAATGAGCAGTTCTTC. This encodes CASSSPGTSSYNEQFF.

The chain couples TRBV2 to TRBJ2-7, with a possible D match to TRBD1 (5 bases). Germline V CDR1 and CDR2: SNHLY, FYNNEI. Deletions cut 6 bases from V and 2 bases from J, with 14 bases between. This CDR3 is 14 amino acids long. The CDR3 spells CASRAPRETYEQYF. The CDR3 nucleotides are TGTGCCAGCAGAGCTCCCAGGGAAACCTACGAGCAGTACTTC.

The rearrangement uses TRBV10-3 and TRBJ2-7; D possibly corresponds to TRBD1 (6 bases). The CDR3 totals 14 residues. The V and J ends lost 6 bases and 5 bases respectively, with 17 bases between them. Germline CDR1 reads ENHRY; CDR2 reads SYGVKD. This CDR3 reads CAIRPTGTRDEQYF. In DNA, the CDR3 is TGTGCCATCAGGCCTACAGGGACAAGAGACGAGCAGTACTTC.

The genes are TRBV25-1 and TRBJ2-1; D unclear. The V gene's germline CDR1 is MGHDK and CDR2 SYGVNS. The CDR3 is 16 amino acids. V was trimmed by 8 bases and J by 1 base, leaving 18 bases between them. The DNA for the CDR3 is TGTGCCAGCGGAACCCGGAGCCCAATTTCCTACAATGAGCAGTTCTTC. This gives the protein CASGTRSPISYNEQFF. Full variable domain (missing parts from reference TRBV25-1 and TRBJ2-1): EADIYQTPRYLVIGTGKKITLECSQTMGHDKMYWYQQDPGMELHLIHYSYGVNSTEKGDLSSESTVSRIRTEHFPLTLESARPSHTSQYLCASGTRSPISYNEQFFGPGTRLTVL.

CDR3 sequence: CASSPGLFLGELFF. DNA of the CDR3: TGTGCCAGCAGCCCGGGACTTTTCCTCGGCGAGCTGTTTTTT. V is TRBV14 and J is TRBJ2-2; D perhaps matches TRBD2 (6 bases). Germline CDR1 reads SGHDN; CDR2 reads FVKESK. Trimming took 4 bases from V and 11 from J, leaving 17 bases between them. The CDR3 contains 14 residues.

This chain joins TRBV6-5 and TRBJ2-1; 12 bases line up with TRBD2. Germline V CDR1 and CDR2: MNHEY, SVGAGI. This CDR3 has 14 amino acids. V was pared by 10 bases and J by 8 bases, with 9 bases of the junction left unmatched. This chain's CDR3 is CAIKTSGRLYEQFF. CDR3 bases: TGTGCCATCAAGACTAGCGGGAGACTTTATGAGCAGTTCTTC.